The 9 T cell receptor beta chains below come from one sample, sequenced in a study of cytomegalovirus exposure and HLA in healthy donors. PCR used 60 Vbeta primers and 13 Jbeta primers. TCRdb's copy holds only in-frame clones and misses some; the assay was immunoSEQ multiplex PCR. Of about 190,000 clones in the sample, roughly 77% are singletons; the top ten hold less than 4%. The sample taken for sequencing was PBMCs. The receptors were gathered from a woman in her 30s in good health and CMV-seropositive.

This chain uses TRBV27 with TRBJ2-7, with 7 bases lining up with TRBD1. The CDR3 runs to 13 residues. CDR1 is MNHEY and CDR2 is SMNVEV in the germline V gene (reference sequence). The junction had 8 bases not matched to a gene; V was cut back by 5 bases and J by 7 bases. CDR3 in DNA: TGTGCCAGCAGTCCCTCACAGGGGTGGGAGCAGTACTTC. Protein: CASSPSQGWEQYF.

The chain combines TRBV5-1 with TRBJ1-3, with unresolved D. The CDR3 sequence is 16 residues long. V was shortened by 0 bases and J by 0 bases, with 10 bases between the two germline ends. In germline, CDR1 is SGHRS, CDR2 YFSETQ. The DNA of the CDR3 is TGCGCCAGCAGCTTGGCGTCATCTAGCTCTGGAAACACCATATATTTT. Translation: CASSLASSSSGNTIYF.

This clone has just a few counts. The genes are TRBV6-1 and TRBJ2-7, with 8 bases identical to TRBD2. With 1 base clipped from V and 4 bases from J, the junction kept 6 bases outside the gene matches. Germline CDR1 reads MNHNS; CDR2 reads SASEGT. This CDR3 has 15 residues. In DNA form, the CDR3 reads TGTGCCAGCAGTGAAGGAACTAGCGGAGTATACGAGCAGTACTTC. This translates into CASSEGTSGVYEQYF.

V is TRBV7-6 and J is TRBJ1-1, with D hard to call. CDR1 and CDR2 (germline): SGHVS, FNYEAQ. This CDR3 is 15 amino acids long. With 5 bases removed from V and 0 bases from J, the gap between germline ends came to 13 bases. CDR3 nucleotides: TGTGCCAGCAGCCCTCGGGGAGTGATGAACACTGAAGCTTTCTTT. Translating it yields CASSPRGVMNTEAFF.

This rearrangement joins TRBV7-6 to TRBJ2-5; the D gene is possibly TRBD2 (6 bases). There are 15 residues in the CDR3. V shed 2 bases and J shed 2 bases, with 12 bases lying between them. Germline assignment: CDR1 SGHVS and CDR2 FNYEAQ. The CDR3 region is CASSLYDGGQETQYF. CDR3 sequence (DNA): TGTGCCAGCAGCTTATATGATGGGGGGCAAGAGACCCAGTACTTC. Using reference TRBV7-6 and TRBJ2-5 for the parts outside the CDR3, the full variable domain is GAGVSQSPRYKVTKRGQDVALRCDPISGHVSLYWYRQALGQGPEFLTYFNYEAQQDKSGLPNDRFSAERPEGSISTLTIQRTEQRDSAMYRCASSLYDGGQETQYFGPGTRLLVL.

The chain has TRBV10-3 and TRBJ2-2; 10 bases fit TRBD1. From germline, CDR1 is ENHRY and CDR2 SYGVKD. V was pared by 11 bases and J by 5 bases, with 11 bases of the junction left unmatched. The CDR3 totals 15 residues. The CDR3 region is CACRAGTGETGELFF. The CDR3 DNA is TGTGCCTGCAGGGCCGGGACAGGGGAGACCGGGGAGCTGTTTTTT.

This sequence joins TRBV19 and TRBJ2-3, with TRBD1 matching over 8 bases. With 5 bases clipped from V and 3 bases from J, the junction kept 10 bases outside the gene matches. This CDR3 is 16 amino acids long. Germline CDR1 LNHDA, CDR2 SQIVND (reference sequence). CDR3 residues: CASSPRTGTSTDTQYF. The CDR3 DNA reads TGTGCCAGTAGTCCCCGGACAGGGACGAGTACAGATACGCAGTATTTT.

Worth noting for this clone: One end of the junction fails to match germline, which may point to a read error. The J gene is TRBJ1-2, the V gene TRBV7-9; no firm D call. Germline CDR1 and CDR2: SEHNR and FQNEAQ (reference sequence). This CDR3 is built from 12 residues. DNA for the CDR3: TGTTCCAGCAGCTTAGAGAGCGTCGGCTACACCTTC. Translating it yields CSSSLESVGYTF.

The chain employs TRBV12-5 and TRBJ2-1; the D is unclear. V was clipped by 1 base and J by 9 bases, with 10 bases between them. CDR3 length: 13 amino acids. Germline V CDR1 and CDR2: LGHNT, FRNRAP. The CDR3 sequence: CASGLGSSSEQFF. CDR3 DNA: TGTGCTAGTGGTTTGGGGTCTAGTTCTGAGCAGTTCTTC.